These T cell receptor beta chains were read from a single sample in a study of T-cell memory formation after mild COVID-19. MiXCR, applied by TCRdb to the 5' RACE reads, yields one record per CDR3 protein. This sample has about 400,000 distinct CDR3 sequences, with less than 25% found just once. The sequenced sample was PBMCs or a T cell subset sorted from them (not recorded which). The receptors were sampled from an adult woman who had mild COVID-19 (a few samples of this study predate the infection). Cell type and time point are not known. The CDR3 runs from the conserved cysteine through the conserved F or W. A D gene is named only where the DNA matches it firmly. Clone size is shown for a subset of rows, as once, few, many or a class of expanded clone.

V	D	length	size	J	DNA	CDR3
TRBV12-3/TRBV12-4	TRBD1	14	.	TRBJ2-5	TGTGCCAGCAGGCCTACAGGGGTCGAAGAGACCCAGTACTTC	CASRPTGVEETQYF
TRBV9	.	14	few	TRBJ2-3	TGTGCCAGCAGCAGCGACAGGATCACAGATACGCAGTATTTT	CASSSDRITDTQYF
TRBV29-1	.	13	.	TRBJ1-1	TGCAGCGTTGAGGGACGCATTTACACTGAAGCTTTCTTT	CSVEGRIYTEAFF
TRBV29-1	.	12	.	TRBJ2-1	TGCAGCGTTGGGGGGTTGAACAATGAGCAGTTCTTC	CSVGGLNNEQFF
TRBV29-1	.	14	.	TRBJ2-3	TGCAGCGTTGGAGAACCTGTAAGCACAGATACGCAGTATTTT	CSVGEPVSTDTQYF
TRBV20-1	.	14	.	TRBJ1-2	TGCAGTGCTAGAGAGGTGGCAGCCACCTATGGCTACACCTTC	CSAREVAATYGYTF
TRBV11-1	.	14	.	TRBJ1-1	TGTGCCAGCAGCTTATCGGCACTAGGCACTGAAGCTTTCTTT	CASSLSALGTEAFF
TRBV6-5	.	13	few	TRBJ1-2	TGTGCCAGCAGTTGGAGTTCCACCTATGGCTACACCTTC	CASSWSSTYGYTF
TRBV2	TRBD1	15	.	TRBJ2-7	TGTGCCAGCAGTGAACAAGGACAGGGGGTCTACGAGCAGTACTTC	CASSEQGQGVYEQYF
TRBV9	TRBD2	14	.	TRBJ2-1	TGTGCCAGCAGCGAAACTCTAGCGGGAGGCGAGCAGTTCTTC	CASSETLAGGEQFF
TRBV12-3/TRBV12-4	.	14	.	TRBJ2-7	TGTGCCAGCACCAAACCAGGGAGGCGGGGCGAGCAGTACTTC	CASTKPGRRGEQYF
TRBV29-1	.	13	few	TRBJ2-6	TGCAGCGTTGCGGAGACAGGGGCCAACGTCCTGACTTTC	CSVAETGANVLTF
TRBV30	TRBD2	16	.	TRBJ2-7	TGTGCCTGGAGTGTCGGAGCAGGCGGGGGGGCAAGGGAGCAGTACTTC	CAWSVGAGGGAREQYF
TRBV29-1	.	10	.	TRBJ2-1	TGCAGCGTTGAATTGGATGAGCAGTTCTTC	CSVELDEQFF
TRBV7-3	TRBD2	14	few	TRBJ2-3	TGTGCCAGCAGCTTAACGCCGGGAGGAGATACGCAGTATTTT	CASSLTPGGDTQYF
TRBV6-2/TRBV6-3	.	14	few	TRBJ2-1	TGTGCCAGCAAAGACCCGGGCTCCTACAATGAGCAGTTCTTC	CASKDPGSYNEQFF
TRBV7-2	TRBD2	16	many	TRBJ2-7	TGTGCCAGCAGCTTAGAGGCTAGCGGGGGAATTCACGAGCAGTACTTC	CASSLEASGGIHEQYF
TRBV5-1	TRBD1	17	few	TRBJ1-1	TGCGCCAGCAGCTTGGCGCCGGGACAGGGGGGGAACACTGAAGCTTTCTTT	CASSLAPGQGGNTEAFF
TRBV9	.	15	.	TRBJ2-7	TGTGCCAGCAGCGTTGGCGGGGGCAACTCCTACGAGCAGTACTTC	CASSVGGGNSYEQYF
TRBV24-1	.	13	few	TRBJ2-5	TGTGCCACCAGTGTGCAGGGTGAAGAGACCCAGTACTTC	CATSVQGEETQYF
TRBV6-2/TRBV6-3	TRBD1	15	few	TRBJ1-2	TGTGCCAGCAGTTGGGACAGGACCTATAACTATGGCTACACCTTC	CASSWDRTYNYGYTF
TRBV5-1	.	14	few	TRBJ2-5	TGCGCCAGCAGCTGGACGACTTATCAAGAGACCCAGTACTTC	CASSWTTYQETQYF
TRBV2	TRBD1	13	.	TRBJ2-5	TGTGCCAGATCTACAGGGGTTTTCGAGACCCAGTACTTC	CARSTGVFETQYF
TRBV6-5	.	13	.	TRBJ2-1	TGTGCCAGCGAGGAACGGACTCACAATGAGCAGTTCTTC	CASEERTHNEQFF
TRBV24-1	.	11	.	TRBJ2-7	TGTGCCACCAGTGAAAGGGGCGAGCAGTACTTC	CATSERGEQYF
TRBV9	TRBD2	14	.	TRBJ2-7	TGTGCCAGCAGCGCCGGGACTAGCGGGCACGAGCAGTACTTC	CASSAGTSGHEQYF
TRBV5-6	.	13	.	TRBJ2-2	TGTGCCAGCAGCTTATACCCCACCGGGGAGCTGTTTTTT	CASSLYPTGELFF
TRBV11-3	TRBD2	16	few	TRBJ2-1	TGTGCCAGCAAAAGACTAGCGGCGAGCTCCTACAATGAGCAGTTCTTC	CASKRLAASSYNEQFF
TRBV29-1	.	12	.	TRBJ2-2	TGCAGCGTTGCGCCGGGGTCGGGGGAGCTGTTTTTT	CSVAPGSGELFF
TRBV29-1	.	13	few	TRBJ2-1	TGCAGCCTTCGGAGGGGGGACTACAATGAGCAGTTCTTC	CSLRRGDYNEQFF
TRBV12-5	TRBD2	12	.	TRBJ2-1	TGTGCTGGCTCGACTAGCGGCAATGAGCAGTTCTTC	CAGSTSGNEQFF
TRBV7-9	TRBD2	15	many	TRBJ2-7	TGTGCCAGCAGCTTATTGACTAGCGGCTCCTACGAGCAGTACTTC	CASSLLTSGSYEQYF
TRBV20-1	.	13	.	TRBJ1-3	TGCACTCCGGGCCGAAACTCTGGAAACACCATATATTTT	CTPGRNSGNTIYF
TRBV7-6	TRBD2	17	.	TRBJ2-6	TGTGCCAGCAGCCCGACCGGGGGGTACTCTGGGGCCAACGTCCTGACTTTC	CASSPTGGYSGANVLTF
TRBV7-9	.	12	few	TRBJ1-1	TGTGCCAGCAGCAACACTAACACTGAAGCTTTCTTT	CASSNTNTEAFF
TRBV18	.	15	.	TRBJ1-5	TGTGCCAGCTCACCAGGGGGGGGCAACTATCAGCCCCAGCATTTT	CASSPGGGNYQPQHF
TRBV5-1	.	15	.	TRBJ2-5	TGCGCCAGCAGCTTGGAAGGGTTCCAAGGAGAGACCCAGTACTTC	CASSLEGFQGETQYF
TRBV7-2	TRBD2	17	.	TRBJ2-5	TGTGCCAGCAGCTTAGCGGCTAGCGGAGGAACTGGGGAGACCCAGTACTTC	CASSLAASGGTGETQYF
TRBV29-1	.	17	few	TRBJ2-1	TGCAGCGTTGATGGGCCTAAGGGTAGCGGCTCCTACAATGAGCAGTTCTTC	CSVDGPKGSGSYNEQFF
TRBV2	TRBD1	15	few	TRBJ2-2	TGTGCCAGCAACGGACAGGGTTTCACGTCCGGGGAGCTGTTTTTT	CASNGQGFTSGELFF
TRBV30	.	16	few	TRBJ2-5	TGTGCCTGGAGTAAGGCCAAAACAGGGACTCAAGAGACCCAGTACTTC	CAWSKAKTGTQETQYF
TRBV5-5	.	15	few	TRBJ1-5	TGTGCCAGCAGCCTCGGGATGGGAGGCAATCAGCCCCAGCATTTT	CASSLGMGGNQPQHF
TRBV15	TRBD2	17	many	TRBJ2-3	TGTGCCACCAGCAGCGAACTAGCGGGATACGAAGCAGATACGCAGTATTTT	CATSSELAGYEADTQYF
TRBV11-1	.	13	.	TRBJ2-7	TGTGCCAGCAGCTTAGTCGCAGGGACCCAGCAGTACTTC	CASSLVAGTQQYF
TRBV6-6	TRBD2	15	few	TRBJ2-1	TGTGCCAGCCTAACCGGGACTAGCGGGTACAATGAGCAGTTCTTC	CASLTGTSGYNEQFF
TRBV2	TRBD2	20	few	TRBJ2-1	TGTGCCAGCAGTGGGCGAGGACTAGCGGGATATACCAGCTCCTACAATGAGCAGTTCTTC	CASSGRGLAGYTSSYNEQFF
TRBV19	.	13	.	TRBJ2-6	TGTGCCAGTCGCAGAGTTGGGGCCAACGTCCTGACTTTC	CASRRVGANVLTF
TRBV3-1	.	16	.	TRBJ2-5	TGTGCCAGCAGCCGTAAAAGGGGACATACGATCGGGACCCAGTACTTC	CASSRKRGHTIGTQYF
TRBV5-4	TRBD2	19	.	TRBJ2-1	TGTGCCAGCAGCTTGCGGGGAGGACTAGCGGGCCTCTCCTACAATGAGCAGTTCTTC	CASSLRGGLAGLSYNEQFF
TRBV10-3	TRBD2	16	few	TRBJ2-1	TGTGCCATCAGTGGGGTAACGGGGAGGGTATACAATGAGCAGTTCTTC	CAISGVTGRVYNEQFF
TRBV20-1	.	12	.	TRBJ1-1	TGCAGTGCGGTACAGGGTAACACTGAAGCTTTCTTT	CSAVQGNTEAFF
TRBV5-6	.	13	.	TRBJ2-3	TGTGCCAGCAGCTTGATCCCAGAAATGACGCAGTATTTT	CASSLIPEMTQYF
TRBV29-1	TRBD2	17	.	TRBJ2-1	TGCAGCGTTGCCGGGACTAGCGGGAGAGGGGCCTACAATGAGCAGTTCTTC	CSVAGTSGRGAYNEQFF
TRBV10-2	.	14	.	TRBJ2-7	TGCGCCAGCAGTGCGGGAGCGGATACCTACGAGCAGTACTTC	CASSAGADTYEQYF
TRBV7-2	TRBD1	14	few	TRBJ1-2	TGTGCCAGCAGCTTAGAGGGGGCTTACTATGGCTACACCTTC	CASSLEGAYYGYTF
TRBV27	.	14	few	TRBJ2-5	TGTGCCAGCAGTTTAGCGAGGGGCCAAGAGACCCAGTACTTC	CASSLARGQETQYF